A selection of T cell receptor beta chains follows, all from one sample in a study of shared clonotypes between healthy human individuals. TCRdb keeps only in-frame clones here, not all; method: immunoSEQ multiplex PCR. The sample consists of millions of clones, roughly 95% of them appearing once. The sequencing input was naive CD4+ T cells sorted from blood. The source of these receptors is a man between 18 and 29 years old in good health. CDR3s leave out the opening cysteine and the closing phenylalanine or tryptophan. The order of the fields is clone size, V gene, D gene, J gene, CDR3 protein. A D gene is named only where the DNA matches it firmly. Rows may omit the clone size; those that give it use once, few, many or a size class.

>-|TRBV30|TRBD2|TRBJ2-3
AWSPGTSGITDTQY
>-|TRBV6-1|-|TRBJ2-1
ASSESLRNEQF
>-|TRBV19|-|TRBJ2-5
ASSKGGRETQY
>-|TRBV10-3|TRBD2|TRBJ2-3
AIKPAGTSHTDTQY
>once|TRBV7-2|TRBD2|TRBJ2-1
ASSSGLAGANEQF
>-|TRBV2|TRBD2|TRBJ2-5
ASSAGLAGRVSQETQY
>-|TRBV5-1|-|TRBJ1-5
ASSLYAGGNQPQH
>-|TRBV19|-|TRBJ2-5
ASSMAGGSAETQY
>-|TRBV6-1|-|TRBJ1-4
ASSGQPNEKLF
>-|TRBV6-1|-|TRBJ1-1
ASSGQINTEAF
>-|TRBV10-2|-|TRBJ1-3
ASSDGQHSGNTIY
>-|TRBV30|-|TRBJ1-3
AWREISRNTIY
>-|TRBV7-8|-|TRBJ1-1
ASSDRRKLFDPPTEAF
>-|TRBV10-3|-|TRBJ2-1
AISESDWLNEQF
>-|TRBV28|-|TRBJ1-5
ASSPTGYSNQPQH
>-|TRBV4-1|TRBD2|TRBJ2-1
ASSQHPWERGGNYNEQF
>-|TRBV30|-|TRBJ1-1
AWRGDGNTEAF
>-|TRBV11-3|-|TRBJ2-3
ASSLAPGTDTQY
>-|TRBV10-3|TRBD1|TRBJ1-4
AISESGQGAKLF
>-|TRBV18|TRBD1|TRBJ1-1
ASSPRTGSYTEAF
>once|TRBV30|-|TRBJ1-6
AWIPVGRGNSPLH
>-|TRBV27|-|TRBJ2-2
ASSLGLPNTGELF
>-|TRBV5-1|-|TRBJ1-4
ASRGQTGLTEKLF
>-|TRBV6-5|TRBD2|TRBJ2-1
ASAVREREYEQF
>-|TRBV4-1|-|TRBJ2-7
ASSRDSGIPGEQY
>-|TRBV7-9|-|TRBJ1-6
ASSLQGGSYNSPLH
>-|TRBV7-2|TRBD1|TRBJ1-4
ASSLRTGSNEKLF
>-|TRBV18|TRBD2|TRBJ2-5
ASSPLSGSWETQY
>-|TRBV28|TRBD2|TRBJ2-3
ASIRTSGGLDTQY
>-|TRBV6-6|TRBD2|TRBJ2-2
ASQRGANTGELF
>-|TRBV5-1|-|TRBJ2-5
ASSGTGKETQY
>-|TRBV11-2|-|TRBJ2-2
ASSLDRGSGELF
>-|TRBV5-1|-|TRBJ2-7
ASSLDQAPREQY
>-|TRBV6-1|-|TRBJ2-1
ASVQAETYNEQF
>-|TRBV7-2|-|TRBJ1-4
ASSYSGEKLF
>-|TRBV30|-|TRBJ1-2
AFSAPGEAGYT
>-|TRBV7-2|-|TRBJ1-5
ASSLASGNQPQH
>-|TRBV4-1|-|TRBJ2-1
ASSQDRGGLRNEQF
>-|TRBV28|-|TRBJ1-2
ASSLTSGYT
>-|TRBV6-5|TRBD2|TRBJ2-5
ASSYSGLAGQETQY
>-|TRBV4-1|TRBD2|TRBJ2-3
ASSQLSSGGSTDTQY
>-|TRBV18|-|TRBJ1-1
ASSPGTNTEAF
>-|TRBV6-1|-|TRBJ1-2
ASGSPGGPNYGYT
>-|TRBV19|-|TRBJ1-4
ASSPRQVGKEKLF
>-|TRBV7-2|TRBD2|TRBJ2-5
ASRAASGIQETQY
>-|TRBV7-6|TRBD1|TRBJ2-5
ASSLGGQGARETQY
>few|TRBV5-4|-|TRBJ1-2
ASSSSGGYT
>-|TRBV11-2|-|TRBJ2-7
ASSPRGSTFYEQY
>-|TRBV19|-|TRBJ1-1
ASSGARNTEAF
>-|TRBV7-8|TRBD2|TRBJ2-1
ASSPRLANEQF
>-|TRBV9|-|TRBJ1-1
ASSVAGFGEAF
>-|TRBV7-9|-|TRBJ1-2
ASRDEFSGGYT
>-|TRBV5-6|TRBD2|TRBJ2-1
ASSFGTRTSSNEQF